The following is a TCR beta chain sequence with its context. This entry is derived from a study of siplizumab effects on memory and regulatory T cells. The method was immunoSEQ multiplex PCR; TCRdb's version includes in-frame clones alone and lacks a portion of them. The sample contains tens of thousands of clones, more than 75% of which appear only once. The CDR3 sequence is 14 residues long. Trimming took off 9 bases at V and 1 base at J, with 14 bases between the two ends. Germline assignment: CDR1 LNHDA and CDR2 SQIVND (reference sequence). Sequencing input: naive CD8+ T cells sorted from blood. This TCR derives from a human donor in good health. The V and J genes are TRBV19 and TRBJ2-3; D is unresolved. The CDR3, as DNA: TGTGCCAGAGCAAGGAAGACCCGCACAGATACGCAGTATTTT. Translated: CARARKTRTDTQYF.